This passage covers 30 T cell receptor beta chains from one sample sequenced in a study of cytomegalovirus exposure and HLA in healthy donors. The PCR made use of 60 Vbeta and 13 Jbeta primers. Only in-frame clones appear in the TCRdb table, and some are missing; sequencing was by immunoSEQ multiplex PCR. Of more than 90,000 clones in the sample, about 76% are singletons; the top ten hold around 7%. Sequencing was done on a sample of PBMCs. The source of these receptors is a man between 40 and 49 years old in good health and CMV-seropositive.

The chain combines TRBV5-6 with TRBJ2-7; D is possibly TRBD1 (6 bases). The V and J ends lost 0 bases and 3 bases respectively, with 10 bases between them. Germline V gives CDR1 SGHDT, CDR2 YYEEEE. This CDR3 is 14 amino acids long. In DNA form, the CDR3 reads TGTGCCAGCAGCTTGGTCGGCAGGGGCTACGAGCAGTACTTC. Its protein is CASSLVGRGYEQYF.

This rearrangement joins TRBV28 to TRBJ1-5; D is ambiguous. CDR1 and CDR2 from the germline V gene are MDHEN and SYDVKM. Between the trimmed V and J ends, which lost 8 bases and 3 bases, there was a span of 11 bases. The CDR3 extends over 13 amino acids. For the CDR3, the DNA is TGTGCCAGCGTGGAGGACCTCAATCAGCCCCAGCATTTT. Translated: CASVEDLNQPQHF. Full variable domain (outside the CDR3, taken from reference TRBV28 and TRBJ1-5): DVKVTQSSRYLVKRTGEKVFLECVQDMDHENMFWYRQDPGLGLRLIYFSYDVKMKEKGDIPEGYSVSREKKERFSLILESASTNQTSMYLCASVEDLNQPQHFGDGTRLSIL.

This clone occurred a few times. The chain carries TRBV6-1 and TRBJ2-2, with 9 positions matching TRBD1. Looked up from germline, CDR1 is MNHNS and CDR2 is SASEGT. The CDR3 has 13 amino acids. Germline trimming cut 8 bases from V and 5 bases from J; bases unmatched to any gene: 3. The DNA of the CDR3 is TGTGCCAGCGACAGGGGGAATACCGGGGAGCTGTTTTTT. Its translation: CASDRGNTGELFF.

This rearrangement joins TRBV6-5 to TRBJ2-5; 7 bases agree with TRBD1. Germline CDR1 reads MNHEY; CDR2 reads SVGAGI. The J segment lost 4 bases and the V segment lost 2 bases, leaving 1 base of the junction unmatched. This CDR3 comprises 13 residues. The CDR3 sequence: CASSYPGGETQYF. In nucleotides, the CDR3 is TGTGCCAGCAGTTACCCAGGGGGAGAGACCCAGTACTTC.

The genes are TRBV28 and TRBJ1-1, with 7 bases that match TRBD1. Germline V CDR1 and CDR2: MDHEN, SYDVKM. The J segment lost 1 base and the V segment lost 5 bases, leaving 4 bases of the junction unmatched. The CDR3 length is 14 residues. The CDR3: CASSPTGENTEAFF. The CDR3, as DNA: TGTGCCAGCAGTCCCACAGGGGAGAACACTGAAGCTTTCTTT.

The chain combines TRBV29-1 with TRBJ1-2; a weak D match, TRBD1 (5 bases). Trimming stripped 6 bases from V and 5 bases from J, with 25 bases between. CDR1 and CDR2 from the germline V gene are SQVTM and ANQGSEA. The CDR3 is 16 amino acids. The CDR3 loop is CSVGQGELIPLYGYTF. In DNA form, the CDR3 reads TGCAGCGTCGGGCAGGGCGAATTAATACCATTATATGGCTACACCTTC.

A few counts support this clone. This chain joins TRBV6-5 and TRBJ1-5; 7 bases are shared with TRBD1. The CDR3 length is 13 residues. In germline, CDR1 is MNHEY, CDR2 SVGAGI. Trimming removed 6 bases from V and 4 bases from J; junction bases left unmatched: 3. In DNA form, the CDR3 reads TGTGCCAGCAGAGCAGGGGGGAATCAGCCCCAGCATTTT. It specifies CASRAGGNQPQHF.

The J gene is TRBJ2-7, the V gene TRBV6-5; D is perhaps TRBD1 (6 bases). The V end lost 4 bases, the J end lost 3 bases, and 16 bases lay between the germline ends. CDR3 length: 15 amino acids. CDR1 and CDR2 from the germline V gene are MNHEY and SVGAGI. Here the CDR3 reads CASSWSTDRYYEQYF. In nucleotides, the CDR3 is TGTGCCAGCAGTTGGTCGACGGACAGATACTACGAGCAGTACTTC.

This clone was counted only a few times. V gene TRBV18 combines with J gene TRBJ2-6; no definite D call. V lost 0 bases, J lost 4 bases, and 10 bases lay in between. CDR3 size: 16 residues. Germline lookup yields CDR1 KGHSH and CDR2 LQKENI. The CDR3 DNA sequence: TGTGCCAGCTCACCACCTCGCGCTGAGGGGGCCAACGTCCTGACTTTC. Translation: CASSPPRAEGANVLTF.

In its sample, this clone was seen a few times. The V and J genes are TRBV7-3 and TRBJ2-2, with TRBD2 identical over 11 bases. The CDR3 runs to 18 residues. J lost 0 bases, V lost 5 bases, and 8 bases had no gene match. Germline V gives CDR1 SGHTA, CDR2 FQGTGA. CDR3 region: CASSGTLAGAANTGELFF. The CDR3 nucleotides are TGTGCCAGCAGCGGGACACTAGCGGGGGCCGCGAACACCGGGGAGCTGTTTTTT. Drawing the rest from reference TRBV7-3 and TRBJ2-2, the complete variable domain is GAGVSQTPSNKVTEKGKYVELRCDPISGHTALYWYRQSLGQGPEFLIYFQGTGAADDSGLPNDRFFAVRPEGSVSTLKIQRTERGDSAVYLCASSGTLAGAANTGELFFGEGSRLTVL.

The chain carries TRBV4-1 and TRBJ2-7, with 14 bases identical to TRBD2. The germline V gene has CDR1 MGHRA and CDR2 YSYEKL. The CDR3 extends over 21 amino acids. V trimming: 4 bases; J trimming: 5 bases; junction bases outside the gene matches: 22. CDR3 nucleotide sequence: TGCGCCAGCAGCCCCGACGGGGGGACTAGCGGGGGTAAGGTAGTTAACGACGAGCAGTACTTC. Its translation is CASSPDGGTSGGKVVNDEQYF.

V and J are TRBV4-1 and TRBJ1-1, with D unresolved. CDR1 is MGHRA and CDR2 is YSYEKL in the germline V gene. This CDR3 has 15 residues. Trimming shortened V by 0 bases and J by 10 bases, and 18 bases separated the two germline ends. CDR3 in DNA: TGCGCCAGCAGCCAAGATATGGGGAGCGTTTGGGGAGCTTTCTTT. This gives the protein CASSQDMGSVWGAFF.

This clone was observed once. V usage is TRBV7-9 and J usage is TRBJ1-1, with a tentative D call TRBD1 (5 bases). This CDR3 has 14 residues. V was trimmed by 2 bases and J by 0 bases, leaving 7 bases between them. Per germline, CDR1 SEHNR and CDR2 FQNEAQ (reference sequence). Here the CDR3 reads CASSLSGMNTEAFF. In DNA, the CDR3 is TGTGCCAGCAGCTTATCAGGGATGAACACTGAAGCTTTCTTT. Full variable domain (missing parts from reference TRBV7-9 and TRBJ1-1): DTGVSQNPRHKITKRGQNVTFRCDPISEHNRLYWYRQTLGQGPEFLTYFQNEAQLEKSRLLSDRFSAERPKGSFSTLEIQRTEQGDSAMYLCASSLSGMNTEAFFGQGTRLTVV.

The chain has TRBV7-8 and TRBJ2-3; D might be TRBD2 (7 bases). The V and J ends lost 3 bases and 7 bases respectively, with 14 bases between them. The CDR3 loop spans 14 amino acids. The V gene's germline CDR1 is SGHVS and CDR2 FQNEAQ. The CDR3 is CASSLGGGFNTQYF. Written as DNA, the CDR3 is TGTGCCAGCAGCTTGGGGGGGGGCTTTAATACGCAGTATTTT.

This clone came up once. The chain links TRBV5-6 to TRBJ2-5; a weak D match, TRBD1 (5 bases). The J call is doubtful: the DNA matches TRBJ2-7 better. Per germline, CDR1 SGHDT and CDR2 YYEEEE. The length of the CDR3 is 14 residues. The CDR3, as DNA: TGTGCCAGCAGCTTGGGGACAACCCCTTACGAGCAGTACTTC. This encodes CASSLGTTPYEQYF.

The V call is TRBV2, the J call TRBJ1-4; TRBD1 aligns across 8 bases. Trimming took 7 bases from V and 4 from J; bases not matched to a gene: 11. CDR3 length: 16 amino acids. Germline CDR1 SNHLY, CDR2 FYNNEI. The CDR3 sequence is CASKGDRTGVNEKLFF. In DNA form, the CDR3 reads TGTGCCAGCAAGGGGGACAGGACGGGGGTTAATGAAAAACTGTTTTTT.

The J gene is TRBJ2-5, the V gene TRBV4-2; possibly TRBD1 for D (6 bases). Germline CDR1 LGHNA, CDR2 YNFKEQ. This CDR3 spans 18 amino acids. With 1 base removed from V and 5 bases from J, the gap between germline ends came to 23 bases. CDR3 amino acids: CASSQVGSPSGHGETQYF. The CDR3 DNA is TGTGCCAGCAGCCAAGTCGGCTCTCCCTCGGGACACGGGGAGACCCAGTACTTC.

CDR3 coding DNA: TGTGCCAGCTCCCGGGGAGGGATGAGCGGGGGGGCGGCAGATACGCAGTATTTT. Translation: CASSRGGMSGGAADTQYF. V is TRBV4-2 and J is TRBJ2-3; 10 bases agree with TRBD2. J was trimmed by 4 bases and V by 8 bases; bases with no gene match: 18. Germline CDR1 and CDR2: LGHNA and YNFKEQ. This CDR3 spans 18 amino acids.

The gene calls are TRBV9 and TRBJ1-5; the D gene is possibly TRBD1 (6 bases). Trimming left V 3 bases short and J 4 bases short, with 14 bases between. Per germline, CDR1 SGDLS and CDR2 YYNGEE. The CDR3 is 15 residues long. The CDR3 DNA sequence: TGTGCCAGCAGCGCCGATTCAGGGGCAAATCAGCCCCAGCATTTT. Protein product: CASSADSGANQPQHF.

The CDR3 region is CATSREGRMGTQYF. The CDR3 nucleotides are TGTGCCACCAGCAGAGAAGGCAGGATGGGGACCCAGTACTTC. The chain uses TRBV15 and TRBJ2-5; D uncertain. This CDR3 has 14 amino acids. V was trimmed by 0 bases and J by 7 bases, leaving 12 bases between them. Germline-derived CDR1 and CDR2 are LNHNV and YYDKDF (reference sequence).

The chain couples TRBV19 to TRBJ2-1, with D possibly matching TRBD2 (6 bases). Trimming removed 5 bases from V and 6 bases from J, with 14 bases in between. CDR3 length: 14 residues. Germline lookup yields CDR1 LNHDA and CDR2 SQIVND (reference sequence). The CDR3 DNA sequence: TGTGCCAGTAGTCCGGGAGAGGTAGGCAATGAGCAGTTCTTC. It yields the protein CASSPGEVGNEQFF.

The chain employs TRBV9 and TRBJ2-2; D possibly corresponds to TRBD2 (5 bases). The germline V gene has CDR1 SGDLS and CDR2 YYNGEE. The length of the CDR3 is 16 residues. The V end lost 0 bases, the J end lost 0 bases, and 9 bases lay between the germline ends. CDR3 DNA: TGTGCCAGCAGCGTAGGGGAGCATACGAACACCGGGGAGCTGTTTTTT. Its translation: CASSVGEHTNTGELFF.

The chain employs TRBV7-2 and TRBJ2-1; 7 nucleotides line up with TRBD1. The CDR3 loop spans 17 amino acids. Losses at the gene ends were 4 bases for V and 6 bases for J; bases not matched to a gene: 15. Germline loops: CDR1 SGHTA, CDR2 FQGNSA. CDR3 loop: CASSYRRMTGSGNEQFF. DNA of the CDR3: TGTGCCAGCAGCTATCGCCGAATGACAGGGTCGGGCAATGAGCAGTTCTTC. Supplemented by reference TRBV7-2 and TRBJ2-1, the full variable domain reads GAGVSQSPSNKVTEKGKDVELRCDPISGHTALYWYRQSLGQGLEFLIYFQGNSAPDKSGLPSDRFSAERTGGSVSTLTIQRTQQEDSAVYLCASSYRRMTGSGNEQFFGPGTRLTVL.

This chain links TRBV2 with TRBJ2-1; the match to TRBD2 covers 7 bases. V lost 10 bases and J lost 4; bases outside the gene matches: 10. The germline V gene encodes CDR1 SNHLY and CDR2 FYNNEI. The CDR3 spans 14 residues. The CDR3: CATLGGREYNEQFF. As DNA, the CDR3 is TGTGCCACCCTGGGCGGGAGAGAGTACAATGAGCAGTTCTTC.

The chain links TRBV5-1 to TRBJ2-1; D call uncertain. Germline V CDR1 and CDR2: SGHRS, YFSETQ. V gave up 0 bases and J gave up 0 bases, with 7 bases separating them. This CDR3 contains 15 residues. For the CDR3, the DNA is TGCGCCAGCAGCTTGGCCGGGTCCTCCTACAATGAGCAGTTCTTC. The encoded protein is CASSLAGSSYNEQFF.

This clone was recorded a few times. This chain joins TRBV12-5 and TRBJ1-2, with D perhaps matching TRBD1 (5 bases). Looked up from germline, CDR1 is LGHNT and CDR2 is FRNRAP. Trimming cost V 8 bases and J 4 bases, with 11 bases left between them. The CDR3 sequence is 12 residues long. DNA of the CDR3: TGTGCTAGTAAGGGGTCGGGCTATGGCTACACCTTC. Amino acid sequence: CASKGSGYGYTF. The full variable domain, its missing parts supplied by reference TRBV12-5 and TRBJ1-2, is DARVTQTPRHKVTEMGQEVTMRCQPILGHNTVFWYRQTMMQGLELLAYFRNRAPLDDSGMPKDRFSAEMPDATLATLKIQPSEPRDSAVYFCASKGSGYGYTFGSGTRLTVV.

The CDR3 here is CASTRRAGVVSEAFF. CDR3 nucleotide sequence: TGTGCCAGCACGCGGAGGGCAGGTGTGGTCTCTGAAGCTTTCTTT. The chain couples TRBV5-8 to TRBJ1-1; no definite D call. The V gene's germline CDR1 is SGHTS and CDR2 YDEGEE. Between the trimmed V and J ends, which lost 6 bases and 6 bases, there was a span of 21 bases. This CDR3 spans 15 amino acids. The whole variable domain, remainder taken from reference TRBV5-8 and TRBJ1-1, is EAGVTQSPTHLIKTRGQQATLRCSPISGHTSVYWYQQALGLGLQFLLWYDEGEERNRGNFPPRFSGRQFPNYSSELNVNALELEDSALYLCASTRRAGVVSEAFFGQGTRLTVV.

This CDR3 reads CASSVGAGVGETQYF. The CDR3 nucleotides are TGTGCCAGCAGCGTAGGTGCGGGAGTGGGGGAGACCCAGTACTTC. The chain uses TRBV9 and TRBJ2-5, with TRBD2 matching over 7 bases. Trimming cost V 0 bases and J 5 bases; bases outside gene matches: 7. Germline V gene lookup returns CDR1 SGDLS and CDR2 YYNGEE. This CDR3 spans 15 amino acids.

The rearrangement links TRBV9 to TRBJ2-1; 13 positions agree with TRBD2. CDR1 and CDR2 from the germline V gene are SGDLS and YYNGEE. The CDR3 sequence is 17 residues long. J gave up 6 bases and V 0 bases, and 6 bases lay outside the gene matches. The CDR3 bases are TGTGCCAGCAGCGTAGGCATCGGACTAGCGGGAGTCAATGAGCAGTTCTTC. Its translation: CASSVGIGLAGVNEQFF.

The chain uses TRBV10-3 and TRBJ1-2, with 8 nucleotides matching TRBD1. Trimming took 8 bases from V and 3 from J; bases not matched to a gene: 11. There are 15 residues in the CDR3. Looked up from germline, CDR1 is ENHRY and CDR2 is SYGVKD. CDR3 nucleotides: TGTGCCATCGGTAAGACAGGGGTCGGCGACTATGGCTACACCTTC. It encodes CAIGKTGVGDYGYTF.